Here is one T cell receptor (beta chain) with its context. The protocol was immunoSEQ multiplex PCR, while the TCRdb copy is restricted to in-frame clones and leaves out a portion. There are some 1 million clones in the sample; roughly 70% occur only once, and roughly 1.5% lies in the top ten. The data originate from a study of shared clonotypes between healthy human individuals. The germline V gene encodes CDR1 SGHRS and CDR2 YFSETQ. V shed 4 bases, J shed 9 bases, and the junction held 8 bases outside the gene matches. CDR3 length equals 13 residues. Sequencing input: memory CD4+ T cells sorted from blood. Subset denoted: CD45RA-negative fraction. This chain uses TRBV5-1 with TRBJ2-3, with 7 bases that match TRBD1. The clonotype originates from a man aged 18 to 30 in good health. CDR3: CASSTGQAGTQYF. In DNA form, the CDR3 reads TGCGCCAGCAGCACCGGACAGGCAGGGACGCAGTATTTT.